This T cell receptor (beta chain) stems from a study of blood T cells in healthy people across ages. Germline values: CDR1 DFQATT, CDR2 SNEGSKA (reference sequence). The V end was cut by 6 bases, the J end by 0 bases, with 12 bases between. This CDR3 is built from 14 residues. The study's findings and limits: A roughly linear age-dependent decrease characterized TCR beta diversity per million T cells.

Alongside a J-beta primer mix, a sample-barcoded 5' primer served in a second PCR lasting roughly 7 to 11 cycles. TCRdb called the 5' RACE reads again in MiXCR, with one record for every CDR3 protein. The sample carries hundreds of thousands of distinct CDR3 sequences, roughly 31% recorded once. This clonotype has ten or more counts. What it binds is not known. Donation came from healthy Caucasian individuals in Russia who were aged about 6 to 90. Around 10 milliliters of peripheral blood were drawn from each donor. V and J are TRBV20-1 and TRBJ1-5; no clear D. The sequenced material came from blood. The clonotype originates from a woman aged 80 or over in good health. The chain's CDR3 is CSANRGDSNQPQHF. CDR3 DNA: TGCAGTGCAAACAGAGGAGATAGCAATCAGCCCCAGCATTTT.